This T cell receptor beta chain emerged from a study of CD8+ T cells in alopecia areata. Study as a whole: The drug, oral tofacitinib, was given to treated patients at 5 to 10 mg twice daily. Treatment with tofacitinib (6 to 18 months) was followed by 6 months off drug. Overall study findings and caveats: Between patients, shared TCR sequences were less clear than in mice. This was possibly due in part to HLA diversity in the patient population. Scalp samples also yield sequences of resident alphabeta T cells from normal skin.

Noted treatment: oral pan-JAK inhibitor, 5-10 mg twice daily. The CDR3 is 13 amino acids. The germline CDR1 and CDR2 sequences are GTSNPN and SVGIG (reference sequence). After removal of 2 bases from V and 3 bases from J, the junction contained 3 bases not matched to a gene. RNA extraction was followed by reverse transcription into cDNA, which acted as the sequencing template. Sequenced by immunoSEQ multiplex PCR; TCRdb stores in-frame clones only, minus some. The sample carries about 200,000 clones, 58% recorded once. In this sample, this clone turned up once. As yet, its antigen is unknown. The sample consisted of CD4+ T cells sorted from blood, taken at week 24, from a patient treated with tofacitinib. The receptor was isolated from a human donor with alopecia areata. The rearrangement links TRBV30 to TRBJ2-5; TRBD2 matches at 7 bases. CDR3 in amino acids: CAWSYTSEETQYF. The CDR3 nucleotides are TGTGCCTGGAGTTATACTAGCGAAGAGACCCAGTACTTC.